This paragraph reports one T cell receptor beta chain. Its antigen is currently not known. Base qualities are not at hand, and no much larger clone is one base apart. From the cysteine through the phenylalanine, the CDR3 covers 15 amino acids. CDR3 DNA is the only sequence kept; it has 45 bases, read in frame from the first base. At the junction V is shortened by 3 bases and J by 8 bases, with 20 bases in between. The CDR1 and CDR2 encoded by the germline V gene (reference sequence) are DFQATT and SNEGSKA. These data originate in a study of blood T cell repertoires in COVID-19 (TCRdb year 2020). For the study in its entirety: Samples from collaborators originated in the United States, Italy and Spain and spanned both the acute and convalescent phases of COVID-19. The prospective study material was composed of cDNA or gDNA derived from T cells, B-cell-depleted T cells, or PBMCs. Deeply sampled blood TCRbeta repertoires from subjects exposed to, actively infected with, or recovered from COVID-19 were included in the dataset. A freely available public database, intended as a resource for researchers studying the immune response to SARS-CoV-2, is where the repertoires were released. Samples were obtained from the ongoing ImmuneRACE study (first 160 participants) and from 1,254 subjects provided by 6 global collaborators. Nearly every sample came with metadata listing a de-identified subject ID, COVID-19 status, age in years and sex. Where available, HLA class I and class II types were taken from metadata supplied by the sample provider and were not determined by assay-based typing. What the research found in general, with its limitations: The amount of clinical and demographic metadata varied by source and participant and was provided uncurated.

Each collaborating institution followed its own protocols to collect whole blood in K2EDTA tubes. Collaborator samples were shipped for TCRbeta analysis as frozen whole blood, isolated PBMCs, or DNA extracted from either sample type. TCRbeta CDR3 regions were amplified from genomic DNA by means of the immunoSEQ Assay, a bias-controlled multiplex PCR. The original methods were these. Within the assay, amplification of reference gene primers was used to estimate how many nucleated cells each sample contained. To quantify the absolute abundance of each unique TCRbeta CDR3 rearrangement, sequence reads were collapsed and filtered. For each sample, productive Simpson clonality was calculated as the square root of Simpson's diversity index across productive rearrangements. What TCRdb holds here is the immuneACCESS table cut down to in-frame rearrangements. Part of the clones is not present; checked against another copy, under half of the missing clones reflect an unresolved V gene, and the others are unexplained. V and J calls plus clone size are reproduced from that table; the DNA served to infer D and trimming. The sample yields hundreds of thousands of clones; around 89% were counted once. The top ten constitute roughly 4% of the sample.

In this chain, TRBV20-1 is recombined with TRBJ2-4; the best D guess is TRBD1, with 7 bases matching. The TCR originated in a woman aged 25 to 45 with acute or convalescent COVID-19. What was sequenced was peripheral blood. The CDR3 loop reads CSASPPQGGFDIQYF. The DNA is TGCAGTGCTAGTCCTCCTCAGGGGGGATTCGACATTCAGTACTTC.